This entry describes one T cell receptor (beta chain). What it binds is unknown. The data stem from a study of shared clonotypes between healthy human individuals. Study details: Three CD4 naive, three CD4 memory, two CD8 naive and one CD8 memory plate were used per donor. Study-wide findings and caveats: The sole specimen, blood, was sampled, and tissue repertoires likely differ. In several donors, about 5% of naive CD4 clonotypes appeared in common.

Terminally differentiated effector memory CD45RA+ cells were excluded by CCR7 positive selection of CD45RO-negative cells. The data were produced by immunoSEQ multiplex PCR, yet TCRdb's version contains in-frame clones alone and is incomplete. In the table there are more than 600,000 clones, under 95% of which are singletons. The germline V gene has CDR1 SQVTM and CDR2 ANQGSEA. The CDR3 length is 11 residues. Deletions cut 6 bases from V and 5 bases from J, with 8 bases between. The clonotype comes from a man aged 25-45 years in good health. The sequenced sample was naive CD8+ T cells sorted from blood. J is TRBJ2-4 and V is TRBV29-1, with unresolved D. The CDR3 region is CSVGEQNIQYF. The DNA of the CDR3 is TGCAGCGTCGGAGAGCAAAACATTCAGTACTTC.